Listed below are T cell receptor beta chains from one sample, sequenced in a study of shared clonotypes between healthy human individuals. The protocol was immunoSEQ multiplex PCR, while the TCRdb copy is restricted to in-frame clones and leaves out a portion. The table includes 470,000 or so clones, 65% to 85% detected once. The sequenced sample consisted of PBMCs. The receptors originated from a woman in her forties in good health. Some clones in this sample may be carry-over from other donors' samples. The CDR3 runs from the conserved cysteine through the conserved F or W.

CDR3aa	len	v_gene	j_gene
CASGQGAEGIQYF	13	TRBV7-3	TRBJ2-4
CASSKPSARQEAFF	14	TRBV28	TRBJ1-1
CASTSWGGQVAETQYF	16	TRBV25-1	TRBJ2-5
CASSPLTSLETQYF	14	TRBV11-2	TRBJ2-5
CASSSGNWEQYF	12	TRBV11-2	TRBJ2-7
CASGGVAGTDTQYF	14	TRBV7-8	TRBJ2-3
CASSARDGDYSGANVLTF	18	TRBV9	TRBJ2-6
CSVAQGGGWTEAFF	14	TRBV29-1	TRBJ1-1
CASSASGGGYEQYF	14	TRBV9	TRBJ2-7
CASSAGAGALSYEQYF	16	TRBV7-8	TRBJ2-7
CASSLAGGAYNEQFF	15	TRBV7-7	TRBJ2-1
CASSVFLAGGPYEQYF	16	TRBV6-1	TRBJ2-7
CASSLEGRINQPQHF	15	TRBV5-1	TRBJ1-5
CASSLEFNTEAFF	13	TRBV7-6	TRBJ1-1
CAWSVQAGDTQYF	13	TRBV30	TRBJ2-3
CASSFGGQSNQPQHF	15	TRBV27	TRBJ1-5
CATSRGGQQYF	11	TRBV15	TRBJ2-7
CATSRDLAGANVLTF	15	TRBV15	TRBJ2-6
CASRHIAGGYEQYF	14	TRBV11-2	TRBJ2-7
CASSERQKNTGELFF	15	TRBV5-4	TRBJ2-2
CASSDWTGPTGELFF	15	TRBV10-2	TRBJ2-2
CASKSVSGANVLTF	14	TRBV19	TRBJ2-6
CAGTGNSYEQYF	12	TRBV30	TRBJ2-7
CASSIPGLAGGPGTQYF	17	TRBV19	TRBJ2-5
CTSSRQSLCTRANVLTF	17	TRBV1	TRBJ2-6
CSARAWGEQFF	11	TRBV20-1	TRBJ2-1
CASSNLAGPYNEQFF	15	TRBV6-5	TRBJ2-1
CASSSDQDQPQHF	13	TRBV11-2	TRBJ1-5
CASRSGGSRNTGELFF	16	TRBV7-2	TRBJ2-2
CASSRTSSYNEQFF	14	TRBV19	TRBJ2-1
CASSRGTGNTIYF	13	TRBV7-9	TRBJ1-3
CAIKRSGQGNRSYNEQFF	18	TRBV10-3	TRBJ2-1
CASSQGNRLSGPTEAFF	17	TRBV4-1	TRBJ1-1
CASSPDTEAFF	11	TRBV2	TRBJ1-1
CARSLIQWLALSYEQYF	17	TRBV5-3	TRBJ2-7
CASSLGDVTDTQYF	14	TRBV5-1	TRBJ2-3
CASSLGGKPQHF	12	TRBV5-1	TRBJ1-5
CASSYFENTIYF	12	TRBV6-6	TRBJ1-3
CASSWGMETQYF	12	TRBV28	TRBJ2-5
CASSLESASGAYNEQFF	17	TRBV11-2	TRBJ2-1
CASGLFQGTDTQYF	14	TRBV2	TRBJ2-3
CASYDRANEKLFF	13	TRBV28	TRBJ1-4
CASSPVLGGTEAFF	14	TRBV9	TRBJ1-1
CASSRDRENYGYTF	14	TRBV5-1	TRBJ1-2
CASSRTSGNTDTQYF	15	TRBV7-3	TRBJ2-3
CASVSSPSYEQYF	13	TRBV2	TRBJ2-7
CSARSDGEAFF	11	TRBV20-1	TRBJ1-1
CSSRTGDYGYTF	12	TRBV29-1	TRBJ1-2
CATSREEGLAGYNEQFF	17	TRBV15	TRBJ2-1
CAWNRRDAGGNTIYF	15	TRBV30	TRBJ1-3
CASSFVAGQGLNEQYF	16	TRBV28	.
CASSLGPWDRQETQYF	16	TRBV5-5	TRBJ2-5